This T cell receptor beta chain was captured by sequencing in a study of T cells in localized non-small cell lung cancer. In regard to this clone: The antigen is undetermined.

Findings of the study overall: Of the tissues analyzed, uninvolved adjacent lung showed maximal T cell clonality, greater than tumor. A median of roughly 55 of the top 100 tumor clones appeared in adjacent lung, which was paired and uninvolved. Heterogeneity remains possible, as sequencing covered one tumor region only. A denser population of T cells in blood accompanied longer overall survival.

Here immunoSEQ multiplex PCR was the method, and the copy in TCRdb shows in-frame clones only, minus some. The data hold 2,500 to 3,000 clones, with under 35% observed a single time. The ends were cut back, 4 bases at V and 0 bases at J, with 9 bases in the middle. The CDR3 has 13 residues. Germline assignment: CDR1 SQVTM and CDR2 ANQGSEA. The starting material was lung tumor tissue, obtained before any cancer treatment. The chain uses TRBV29-1 and TRBJ1-1; no firm D call. This clonotype originated in a female donor of 60 years or more with stage II squamous cell lung carcinoma. The CDR3 DNA follows: TGCAGCGTTGCTCTGGGTTTGAACACTGAAGCTTTCTTT. Its translation is CSVALGLNTEAFF.